The rows below give T cell receptor beta chains drawn from one sample of a study of technical replicates of blood from a few donors. The assay was immunoSEQ multiplex PCR, and TCRdb's table has in-frame clones only and misses some. Of 90,000 to 100,000 clones in the sample, around 95% are singletons; the top ten hold 0.22%. The sample was T cells isolated from PBMCs. The receptors shown here come from a human donor in good health. Each CDR3 is given without its conserved first and last residue. D genes are given only for firm matches. The listing skips clone size in some rows; elsewhere it reads once, few, many or a size class.

size: -; V: TRBV11-3; D: TRBD2; CDR3: ASSPGLAGYEQF
size: -; V: TRBV4-1; D: TRBD2; CDR3: ASSQELAVPYEQY
size: -; V: TRBV4-1; D: -; CDR3: ASSQEDSYGYT
size: -; V: TRBV7-9; D: TRBD2; CDR3: ASSPGVAGDVMNTGELF
size: -; V: TRBV5-1; D: -; CDR3: ASSLDGGFGADTQY
size: -; V: TRBV10-2; D: TRBD2; CDR3: ASRLGLAGGPTSNNEQF
size: -; V: TRBV28; D: -; CDR3: ASGRGVGGYT
size: few; V: TRBV9; D: TRBD1; CDR3: ASSVALRGQHEAF
size: -; V: TRBV7-9; D: -; CDR3: ASSLRVARGGPSDEQF
size: -; V: TRBV2; D: -; CDR3: ASSKWANQPQH
size: -; V: TRBV28; D: TRBD2; CDR3: ASSLGGGVYEQF
size: once; V: TRBV19; D: -; CDR3: ASSIPPSYPNNEQF
size: -; V: TRBV10-1; D: -; CDR3: ASSVGSLYNEQF
size: -; V: TRBV4-1; D: -; CDR3: ASSQDSWEVATNEKLF
size: -; V: TRBV7-3; D: TRBD1; CDR3: ASSPAQGDTEAF
size: -; V: TRBV28; D: -; CDR3: ASSPHRNIRGQPQH
size: once; V: TRBV5-1; D: TRBD2; CDR3: ASSFRLAGAVMNTGELF
size: -; V: TRBV7-9; D: -; CDR3: ASSFGLYEQY
size: -; V: TRBV19; D: TRBD2; CDR3: ATKPLAGEETGELF
size: -; V: TRBV12-5; D: -; CDR3: ASGSSGANTQY
size: -; V: TRBV18; D: -; CDR3: ASSPARGLRETQY
size: -; V: TRBV18; D: TRBD1; CDR3: ASSPDRGYTEAF
size: -; V: TRBV29-1; D: -; CDR3: SVEDPRQSDYGYT
size: -; V: TRBV7-9; D: TRBD2; CDR3: ASWRPESGRNRNEQF
size: -; V: TRBV6-1; D: -; CDR3: ASSSRTDNEQF